Listed here is a single T cell receptor beta chain. Method: immunoSEQ multiplex PCR; TCRdb's copy keeps in-frame clones and lacks some. This table holds under 650,000 clones, almost 97% found once. These data originate in a study of shared clonotypes between healthy human individuals. This CDR3 comprises 15 residues. Germline assignment: CDR1 MNHEY and CDR2 SVGAGI. The material sequenced was naive CD4+ T cells sorted from blood. Regarding subset: CD45RA+ positively selected. The receptor was isolated from a woman between 25 and 40 years old in good health. The J gene is TRBJ2-5, the V gene TRBV6-5, with 12 bases matching TRBD2. The DNA end favors TRBJ2-7, so the J call may be wrong. CDR3 DNA sequence: TGTGCCAGCAGTTGGTCTAGCGGGAGGGCCTCCGAGCAGTACTTC. The encoded protein is CASSWSSGRASEQYF.